One sample yielded the 30 T cell receptor beta chains listed below, sequenced in a study of chemoradiotherapy in HPV16-positive cancers. Generated by immunoSEQ multiplex PCR, the TCRdb table keeps only in-frame clones and is missing some. This sample has 1,500 to 2,000 clones, with about 80% found just once. The material was tumor tissue, obtained from a patient who underwent chemoradiotherapy. The source of these receptors is a human donor with HPV-associated anogenital cancer.

The chain is built from TRBV13 and TRBJ2-7, with 8 bases lining up with TRBD1. Germline-derived CDR1 and CDR2 are PRHDT and FYEKMQ (reference sequence). The junction had 15 bases not matched to a gene; V was cut back by 4 bases and J by 4 bases. CDR3 length: 17 amino acids. The DNA of the CDR3 is TGTGCCAGCAGCTCCGGCGGACGGACAGGGACCGAGTACGAGCAGTACTTC. Translated: CASSSGGRTGTEYEQYF. Together with reference TRBV13 and TRBJ2-7, the CDR3 gives the full variable domain: AAGVIQSPRHLIKEKRETATLKCYPIPRHDTVYWYQQGPGQDPQFLISFYEKMQSDKGSIPDRFSAQQFSDYHSELNMSSLELGDSALYFCASSSGGRTGTEYEQYFGPGTRLTVT.

V and J are TRBV28 and TRBJ1-1, with 10 nucleotides matching TRBD1. After removal of 4 bases from V and 2 bases from J, the junction contained 4 bases not matched to a gene. Germline assignment: CDR1 MDHEN and CDR2 SYDVKM. The CDR3 runs 15 residues. CDR3 residues: CASSSLTGGNTEAFF. CDR3 DNA: TGTGCCAGCAGTTCTTTGACAGGGGGCAACACTGAAGCTTTCTTT.

This clone was found a few times. The chain has TRBV6-1 and TRBJ1-5, with a possible D match to TRBD1 (5 bases). The CDR3 length is 15 residues. V was cut by 6 bases and J by 0 bases, with 12 bases left in between. Per the germline V gene, CDR1 is MNHNS and CDR2 is SASEGT. The CDR3 coding sequence is TGTGCCAGCAGCCTCGGGGCATCTAGCAATCAGCCCCAGCATTTT. Amino acids: CASSLGASSNQPQHF.

The rearrangement joins TRBV6-6 to TRBJ2-1; 9 positions agree with TRBD2. Trimming removed 6 bases from V and 3 bases from J; junction bases left unmatched: 6. CDR1 is MNHNY, CDR2 SVGAGI, per germline (reference sequence). CDR3 size: 15 residues. DNA of the CDR3: TGTGCCAGCAGCCAATTTAGCGGGAGCTACAATGAGCAGTTCTTC. This codes for CASSQFSGSYNEQFF.

V usage is TRBV7-9 and J usage is TRBJ2-3, with 7 bases aligning to TRBD2. This CDR3 is 15 amino acids long. Germline CDR1 reads SEHNR; CDR2 reads FQNEAQ (reference sequence). V lost 2 bases to trimming and J lost 2 bases; unmatched junction nucleotides: 4. CDR3 nucleotides: TGTGCCAGCAGCTTATCGGGGGGAACCACAGATACGCAGTATTTT. Amino acid sequence: CASSLSGGTTDTQYF.

The J gene is TRBJ1-6, the V gene TRBV28; TRBD1 matches at 9 bases. The CDR3 spans 16 residues. Per the germline V gene, CDR1 is MDHEN and CDR2 is SYDVKM. With V trimmed by 6 bases and J by 18 bases, 21 bases remained unmatched. CDR3 protein: CASSLTLSGTGRRNHF. CDR3 coding DNA: TGTGCCAGCAGCTTGACTCTCTCCGGGACAGGGCGGAGGAACCACTTT.

Only one count was recorded for this clone. This chain connects TRBV28 to TRBJ2-1; D not resolved. Between the trimmed V and J ends, which lost 3 bases and 4 bases, there was a span of 10 bases. The V gene's germline CDR1 is MDHEN and CDR2 SYDVKM. The CDR3 contains 14 residues. The CDR3 sequence: CASSFLGTYNEQFF. The CDR3, as DNA: TGTGCCAGCAGTTTTCTCGGAACGTACAATGAGCAGTTCTTC.

This clone was seen once. The chain carries TRBV28 and TRBJ2-3; 16 positions match TRBD2. Trimming cost V 4 bases and J 0 bases; bases outside gene matches: 7. The length of the CDR3 is 19 residues. The germline CDR1 and CDR2 sequences are MDHEN and SYDVKM. CDR3 nucleotide sequence: TGTGCCAGCAGTTCGATGGGGACTAGCGGGAGGGATAGCACAGATACGCAGTATTTT. Amino acid sequence: CASSSMGTSGRDSTDTQYF.

V is TRBV5-7 and J is TRBJ2-7, with D perhaps assigned TRBD1 or TRBD2 (6 bases each). TRBV5-7 is designated an ORF whose function remains uncertain. The CDR3 sequence is 16 residues long. Trimming cost V 4 bases and J 3 bases, with 20 bases left between them. In DNA, the CDR3 is TGTGCCAGCAGCGGGGGGTTGCAGGGGCGATACTACGAGCAGTACTTC. Translated, it gives CASSGGLQGRYYEQYF.

With respect to this clone: The same CDR3 also results from other DNA sequences found in this sample. CDR3 coding DNA: TGTGCCACCCTCCCGGGGGGTAATGAAAAACTGTTTTTT. Translated, it gives CATLPGGNEKLFF. The chain carries TRBV19 and TRBJ1-4; D possibly corresponds to TRBD1 (5 bases). The germline V gene has CDR1 LNHDA and CDR2 SQIVND (reference sequence). The CDR3 is made up of 13 amino acids. V was cut by 10 bases and J by 4 bases, with 13 bases left in between.

J is TRBJ1-2 and V is TRBV5-4; TRBD1 is a possible D gene (6 bases). V was clipped by 2 bases and J by 0 bases, with 8 bases between them. CDR3 length equals 14 residues. Germline V CDR1 and CDR2: SGHNT, YYREEE (reference sequence). CDR3 protein: CASSLGGTNYGYTF. The CDR3 nucleotides are TGTGCCAGCAGCTTAGGGGGTACTAACTATGGCTACACCTTC. The whole variable domain, filled in from reference TRBV5-4 and TRBJ1-2, reads ETGVTQSPTHLIKTRGQQVTLRCSSQSGHNTVSWYQQALGQGPQFIFQYYREEENGRGNFPPRFSGLQFPNYSSELNVNALELDDSALYLCASSLGGTNYGYTFGSGTRLTVV.

To note about this clone: Being one base from a much bigger clone, this may be a read error. This sequence joins TRBV4-3 and TRBJ1-2; D perhaps matches TRBD1 (6 bases). V dropped 3 bases and J dropped 3 bases, with 14 bases sitting between them. The CDR3 loop spans 15 amino acids. Germline values: CDR1 LGHNA, CDR2 YSLEER. The DNA of the CDR3 is TGCGCCAGCAGCCAGGACCCTACAGGGCACTATGGCTACACCTTC. The encoded protein is CASSQDPTGHYGYTF.

The J gene is TRBJ1-1, the V gene TRBV5-1, with unresolved D. V gave up 1 base and J gave up 1 base, with 5 bases separating them. In germline, CDR1 is SGHRS, CDR2 YFSETQ. The CDR3 extends over 13 amino acids. The CDR3, as DNA: TGCGCCAGCAGCTTGTTCGGGAACACTGAAGCTTTCTTT. Protein: CASSLFGNTEAFF.

The chain links TRBV6-1 to TRBJ2-7; TRBD1 aligns across 7 bases. This CDR3 region has 15 residues. Germline CDR1 reads MNHNS; CDR2 reads SASEGT. The trim removed 7 bases at V and 2 bases at J, leaving 11 bases unmatched. CDR3 region: CASNEFSTGTYEQYF. DNA of the CDR3: TGTGCCAGCAACGAGTTCTCGACAGGGACCTACGAGCAGTACTTC.

The table lists this clone with a few counts. The chain has TRBV10-3 and TRBJ1-5; D may be TRBD1 (5 bases). The germline V gene has CDR1 ENHRY and CDR2 SYGVKD. V dropped 2 bases and J dropped 4 bases, with 12 bases sitting between them. The CDR3 is 15 amino acids. The CDR3 DNA sequence: TGTGCCATCAGTGAGATGTTCGGGACGAATCAGCCCCAGCATTTT. It translates to CAISEMFGTNQPQHF.

The chain links TRBV27 to TRBJ2-7, with 15 bases matching TRBD2. Germline V gene lookup returns CDR1 MNHEY and CDR2 SMNVEV (reference sequence). After removal of 7 bases from V and 4 bases from J, the junction contained 5 bases not matched to a gene. CDR3 length: 15 amino acids. The DNA for the CDR3 is TGTGCCAGCAAGGGGACTAGCGGGAGGAAGTACGAGCAGTACTTC. This gives the protein CASKGTSGRKYEQYF.

V is TRBV11-2 and J is TRBJ1-1; TRBD1 is a possible D gene (5 bases). The germline gives CDR1 SGHAT, CDR2 FQNNGV. V dropped 6 bases and J dropped 1 base, with 12 bases sitting between them. This CDR3 region has 14 residues. CDR3 sequence: CASRRSGENTEAFF. The CDR3 DNA reads as TGTGCCAGCAGGCGGTCGGGGGAGAACACTGAAGCTTTCTTT.

J is TRBJ1-2 and V is TRBV13; 8 bases are shared with TRBD1. J gave up 8 bases and V 6 bases, and 8 bases lay outside the gene matches. CDR3 length: 13 amino acids. The V gene's germline CDR1 is PRHDT and CDR2 FYEKMQ (reference sequence). The CDR3 reads CASSLDRDNGYTF. For the CDR3, the DNA is TGTGCCAGCAGTTTGGACAGGGACAACGGCTACACCTTC.

The CDR3 DNA sequence: TGCGCCAGCAGACCACTGGACAGCAGCTCCTATAATTCACCCCTCCACTTT. Translated: CASRPLDSSSYNSPLHF. The chain uses TRBV10-2 and TRBJ1-6; a weak D match, TRBD1 (6 bases). Germline CDR1 WSHSY, CDR2 SAAADI. The CDR3 consists of 17 residues. V gave up 6 bases and J gave up 0 bases, with 15 bases separating them.

The V gene is TRBV6-7, the J gene TRBJ2-7; TRBD2 agrees at 12 bases. TRBV6-7 is placed among ORFs of uncertain function. There are 13 residues in the CDR3. V was pared by 8 bases and J by 3 bases, with 2 bases of the junction left unmatched. CDR3 in DNA: TGTGCCAGCCGGACTAGCGGGGTCTACGAGCAGTACTTC. It encodes CASRTSGVYEQYF.

V gene TRBV5-8 combines with J gene TRBJ1-1; possibly TRBD1 for D (6 bases). Germline V lookup: CDR1 SGHTS, CDR2 YDEGEE. The CDR3 consists of 18 residues. Trimming stripped 5 bases from V and 2 bases from J, with 25 bases between. The CDR3 protein is CASSPGTGHLLRNTEAFF. The CDR3 DNA follows: TGTGCCAGCAGTCCCGGAACGGGACACCTATTAAGAAACACTGAAGCTTTCTTT. Variable domain in full (rest from reference TRBV5-8 and TRBJ1-1): EAGVTQSPTHLIKTRGQQATLRCSPISGHTSVYWYQQALGLGLQFLLWYDEGEERNRGNFPPRFSGRQFPNYSSELNVNALELEDSALYLCASSPGTGHLLRNTEAFFGQGTRLTVV.

This chain uses TRBV19 with TRBJ2-7, with D possibly being TRBD1 (6 bases). V lost 3 bases and J 3 bases, leaving 15 bases between the germline ends. The germline V gene encodes CDR1 LNHDA and CDR2 SQIVND (reference sequence). This CDR3 spans 15 amino acids. CDR3 in DNA: TGTGCCAGTAGTATGAAAGGACAGAGCTTCTACGAGCAGTACTTC. This encodes CASSMKGQSFYEQYF.

The V gene is TRBV19, the J gene TRBJ2-2, with TRBD1 identical over 7 bases. The CDR3 sequence is 15 residues long. Per the germline V gene, CDR1 is LNHDA and CDR2 is SQIVND (reference sequence). V was pared by 3 bases and J by 4 bases, with 5 bases of the junction left unmatched. The CDR3 here is CASSILDRSTGELFF. CDR3 nucleotides: TGTGCCAGTAGTATTCTGGACAGGTCCACCGGGGAGCTGTTTTTT.

The chain is built from TRBV7-2 and TRBJ2-2, with 13 positions matching TRBD2. V was pared by 6 bases and J by 7 bases, with 17 bases of the junction left unmatched. This CDR3 is 19 amino acids long. Germline CDR1 reads SGHTA; CDR2 reads FQGNSA. The CDR3 sequence: CASSSFRTSGSRRIGELFF. The CDR3 DNA reads as TGTGCCAGCAGTTCCTTCCGGACTAGCGGGAGTAGAAGGATCGGGGAGCTGTTTTTT.

Written as DNA, the CDR3 is TGTGCCACACGGACTAGCGGGGTCTACGAGCAGTACTTC. This codes for CATRTSGVYEQYF. The gene calls are TRBV6-6 and TRBJ2-5, with 12 positions matching TRBD2. The J call may be in error: the DNA end matches TRBJ2-7 better. Germline CDR1 reads MNHNY; CDR2 reads SVGAGI (reference sequence). The CDR3 is made up of 13 amino acids.

CDR3 residues: CASSSARGYGYTF. Here the CDR3 DNA reads TGTGCCAGCAGCTCCGCCCGGGGATATGGCTACACCTTC. The chain links TRBV7-8 to TRBJ1-2; no clear D gene. This CDR3 contains 13 residues. Trimming took off 4 bases at V and 5 bases at J, with 11 bases between the two ends. Per the germline V gene, CDR1 is SGHVS and CDR2 is FQNEAQ. Based on the CDR3 plus reference TRBV7-8 and TRBJ1-2, the full variable domain is GAGVSQSPRYKVAKRGQDVALRCDPISGHVSLFWYQQALGQGPEFLTYFQNEAQLDKSGLPSDRFFAERPEGSVSTLKIQRTQQEDSAVYLCASSSARGYGYTFGSGTRLTVV.

The chain joins TRBV11-1 to TRBJ2-1, with TRBD2 matching over 12 bases. Germline loops: CDR1 SGHAT, CDR2 FQDESV (reference sequence). This CDR3 is built from 16 residues. Trimming took 2 bases from V and 4 from J; bases not matched to a gene: 3. The CDR3 region is CASSLMGLAGYNEQFF. DNA of the CDR3: TGTGCCAGCAGCTTAATGGGACTAGCGGGTTACAATGAGCAGTTCTTC.

This clone was seen more than once but under ten times. The genes are TRBV27 and TRBJ2-7; 9 bases are shared with TRBD1. V trimming: 6 bases; J trimming: 5 bases; junction bases outside the gene matches: 11. Per the germline V gene, CDR1 is MNHEY and CDR2 is SMNVEV (reference sequence). CDR3 length: 15 residues. In nucleotides, the CDR3 is TGTGCCAGCAGCTCACCGGGACAGGGAACCCACGAGCAGTACTTC. Amino acids: CASSSPGQGTHEQYF.

The rearrangement joins TRBV6-4 to TRBJ2-1; the D is unclear. V was pared by 0 bases and J by 9 bases, with 3 bases between. CDR1 is MRHNA and CDR2 is SNTAGT in the germline V gene. This CDR3 has 11 amino acids. The CDR3 DNA follows: TGTGCCAGCAGTGACTCGGGTGAGCAGTTCTTC. Translated, it gives CASSDSGEQFF.

This chain connects TRBV4-2 to TRBJ2-7; D remains unclear. This CDR3 has 13 residues. V dropped 1 base and J dropped 3 bases, with 7 bases sitting between them. Germline lookup yields CDR1 LGHNA and CDR2 YNFKEQ. The CDR3 nucleotides read TGTGCCAGCAGCCAAGCCCAGAACTACGAGCAGTACTTC. Its translation: CASSQAQNYEQYF.